The 6 T cell receptor beta chains listed next were all sequenced from one sample in a study of shared clonotypes between healthy human individuals. Profiling relied on immunoSEQ multiplex PCR, and the TCRdb table lists in-frame clones only, not all of them. The sample comprises more than 1 million clones, approximately 80% of which are singletons, and approximately 0.56% rests with the top ten. Sequenced input: memory CD4+ T cells from PBMCs. The subset denotes: CD45RA-negative fraction. The receptor set was obtained from a young man in good health. Some clones in this sample may be carry-over from other donors' samples.

This clone was counted a single time. The genes are TRBV11-2 and TRBJ2-7; D not resolved. Germline CDR1 is SGHAT and CDR2 is FQNNGV. CDR3 length: 14 residues. V lost 5 bases, J lost 6 bases, and 17 bases lay in between. CDR3 protein: CASSPQLQRAEQYF. CDR3 DNA sequence: TGTGCCAGCAGCCCACAACTACAGCGCGCCGAGCAGTACTTC.

CDR3 nucleotides: TGTGCCTGGAGGGGGCGTTTAGTTGTTGATACGCAGTATTTT. Protein sequence: CAWRGRLVVDTQYF. This chain links TRBV30 with TRBJ2-3; tentatively, D is TRBD1 (5 bases). Germline V lookup: CDR1 GTSNPN, CDR2 SVGIG (reference sequence). This CDR3 region has 14 residues. V lost 3 bases and J lost 6, with 16 bases in between.

The CDR3 loop is CAISDTGTSGSYEQYF. The DNA of the CDR3 is TGTGCCATCAGTGACACCGGGACTAGCGGGAGCTACGAGCAGTACTTC. V gene TRBV10-3 combines with J gene TRBJ2-7; TRBD2 aligns across 14 bases. V lost 3 bases and J lost 3; bases outside the gene matches: 4. CDR3 length equals 16 residues. The germline V gene encodes CDR1 ENHRY and CDR2 SYGVKD.

The chain combines TRBV28 with TRBJ1-2; the match to TRBD1 covers 7 bases. J gave up 4 bases and V 4 bases, and 6 bases lay outside the gene matches. The CDR3 is 14 residues long. Germline V lookup: CDR1 MDHEN, CDR2 SYDVKM. In DNA, the CDR3 is TGTGCCAGCAGTTCGGGACAGCTAAGCTATGGCTACACCTTC. This gives the protein CASSSGQLSYGYTF.

This rearrangement joins TRBV27 to TRBJ1-5; D not certain. The CDR3 runs to 15 residues. V was cut by 5 bases and J by 3 bases, with 14 bases left in between. The germline gives CDR1 MNHEY, CDR2 SMNVEV (reference sequence). DNA of the CDR3: TGTGCCAGCAGTCCATTAGGTCGGGACAATCAGCCCCAGCATTTT. This sequence encodes CASSPLGRDNQPQHF.

J is TRBJ2-7 and V is TRBV7-8, with TRBD1 matching over 7 bases. Germline V CDR1 and CDR2: SGHVS, FQNEAQ. The length of the CDR3 is 15 residues. V lost 5 bases to trimming and J lost 5 bases; unmatched junction nucleotides: 12. The CDR3 DNA is TGTGCCAGCAGCGCACAGGGGTCTGCAGCCCACGAGCAGTACTTC. This gives the protein CASSAQGSAAHEQYF.